The clone carrying this T cell receptor beta chain was detected a few times. These data are taken from a study of blood T cells in healthy people across ages. The authors ran a second PCR of about 6 to 12 cycles using a sample-barcoded 5' primer and a J-beta primer mix. TCRdb re-called the 5' RACE reads through MiXCR, storing one row per CDR3 protein. The data hold 700,000 to 950,000 distinct CDR3 sequences, with roughly 50% observed a single time. The CDR3 sequence is 14 residues long. The ends were cut back, 2 bases at V and 6 bases at J, with 13 bases in the middle. This chain connects TRBV12-3 or TRBV12-4 to TRBJ1-2, with D possibly matching TRBD1 (5 bases). Specimen: blood. The TCR originated in a man younger than 45 in good health. The CDR3 DNA is TGTGCCAGCAGTTTAATGGTTAAACAGGATGGCTACACCTTC. Translating gives CASSLMVKQDGYTF.